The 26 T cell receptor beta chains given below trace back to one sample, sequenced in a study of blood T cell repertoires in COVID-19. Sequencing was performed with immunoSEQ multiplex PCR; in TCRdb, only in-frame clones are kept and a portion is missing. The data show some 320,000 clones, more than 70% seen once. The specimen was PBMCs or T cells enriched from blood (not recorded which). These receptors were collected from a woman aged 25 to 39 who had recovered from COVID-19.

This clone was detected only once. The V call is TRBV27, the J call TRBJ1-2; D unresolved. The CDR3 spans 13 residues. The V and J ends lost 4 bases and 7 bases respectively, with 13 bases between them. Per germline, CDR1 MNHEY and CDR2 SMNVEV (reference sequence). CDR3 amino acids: CASSWAGSSGYTF. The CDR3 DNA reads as TGTGCCAGCAGTTGGGCAGGCTCTTCTGGCTACACCTTC.

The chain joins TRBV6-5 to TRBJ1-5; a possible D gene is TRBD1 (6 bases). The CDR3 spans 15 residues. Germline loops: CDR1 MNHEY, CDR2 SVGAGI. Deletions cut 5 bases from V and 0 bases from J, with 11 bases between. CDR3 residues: CASSPGTYSNQPQHF. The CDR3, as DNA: TGTGCCAGCAGTCCCGGGACATATAGCAATCAGCCCCAGCATTTT.

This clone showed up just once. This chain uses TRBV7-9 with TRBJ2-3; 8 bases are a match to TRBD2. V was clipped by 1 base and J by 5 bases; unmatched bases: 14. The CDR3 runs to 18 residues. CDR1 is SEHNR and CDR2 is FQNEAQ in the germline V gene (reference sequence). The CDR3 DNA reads TGTGCCAGCAGCTTAGGGCCTAGCGGGCCTGGTGGAAGAGATACGCAGTATTTT. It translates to CASSLGPSGPGGRDTQYF.

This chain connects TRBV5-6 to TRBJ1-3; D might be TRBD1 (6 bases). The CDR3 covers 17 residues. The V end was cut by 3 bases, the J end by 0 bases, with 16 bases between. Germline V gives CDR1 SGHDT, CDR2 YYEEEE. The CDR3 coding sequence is TGTGCCAGCAGCTCCCCCCGGAAGGGGGTCTCTGGAAACACCATATATTTT. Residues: CASSSPRKGVSGNTIYF. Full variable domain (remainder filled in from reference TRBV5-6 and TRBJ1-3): DAGVTQSPTHLIKTRGQQVTLRCSPKSGHDTVSWYQQALGQGPQFIFQYYEEEERQRGNFPDRFSGHQFPNYSSELNVNALLLGDSALYLCASSSPRKGVSGNTIYFGEGSWLTVV.

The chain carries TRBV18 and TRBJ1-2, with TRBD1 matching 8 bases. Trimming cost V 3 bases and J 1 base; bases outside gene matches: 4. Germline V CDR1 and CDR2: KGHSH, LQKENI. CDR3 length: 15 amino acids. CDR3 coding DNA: TGTGCCAGCTCACCGTTGGGACAGGATAACTATGGCTACACCTTC. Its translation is CASSPLGQDNYGYTF.

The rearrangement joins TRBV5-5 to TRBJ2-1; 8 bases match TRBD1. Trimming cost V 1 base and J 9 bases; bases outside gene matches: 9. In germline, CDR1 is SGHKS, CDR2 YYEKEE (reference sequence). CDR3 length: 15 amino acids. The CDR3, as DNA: TGTGCCAGCAGCTTGCCCATAGACAGGGGCAGTGAGCAGTTCTTC. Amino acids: CASSLPIDRGSEQFF.

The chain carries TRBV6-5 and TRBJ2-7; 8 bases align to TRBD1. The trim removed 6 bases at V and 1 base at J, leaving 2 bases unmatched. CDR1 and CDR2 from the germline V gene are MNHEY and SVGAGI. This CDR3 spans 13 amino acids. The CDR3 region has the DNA TGTGCCAGCAGGAGACAGGGGTCCTACGAGCAGTACTTC. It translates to CASRRQGSYEQYF.

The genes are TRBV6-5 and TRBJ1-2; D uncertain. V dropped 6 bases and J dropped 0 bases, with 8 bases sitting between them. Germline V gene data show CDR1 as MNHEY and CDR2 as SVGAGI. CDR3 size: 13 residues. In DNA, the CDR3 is TGTGCCAGCAGGAGCGGGACTAACTATGGCTACACCTTC. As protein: CASRSGTNYGYTF.

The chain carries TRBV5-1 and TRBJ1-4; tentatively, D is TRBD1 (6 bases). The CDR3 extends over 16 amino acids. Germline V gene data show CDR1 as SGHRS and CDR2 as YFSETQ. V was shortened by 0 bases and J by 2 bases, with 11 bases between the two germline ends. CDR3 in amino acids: CASSLDPQGTNEKLFF. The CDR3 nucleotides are TGCGCCAGCAGCTTGGACCCCCAGGGGACTAATGAAAAACTGTTTTTT.

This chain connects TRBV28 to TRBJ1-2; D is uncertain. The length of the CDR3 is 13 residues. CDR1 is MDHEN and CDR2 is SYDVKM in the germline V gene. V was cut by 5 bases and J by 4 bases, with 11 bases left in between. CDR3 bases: TGTGCCAGCAGTGGAGGCAGCCCCTATGGCTACACCTTC. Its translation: CASSGGSPYGYTF.

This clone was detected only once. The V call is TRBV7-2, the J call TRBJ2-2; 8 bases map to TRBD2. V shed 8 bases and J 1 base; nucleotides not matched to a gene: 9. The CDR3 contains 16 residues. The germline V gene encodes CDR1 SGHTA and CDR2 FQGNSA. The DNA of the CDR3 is TGTGCCAGCCGCAGGGCGGGGGGCCGGAACACCGGGGAGCTGTTTTTT. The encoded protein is CASRRAGGRNTGELFF.

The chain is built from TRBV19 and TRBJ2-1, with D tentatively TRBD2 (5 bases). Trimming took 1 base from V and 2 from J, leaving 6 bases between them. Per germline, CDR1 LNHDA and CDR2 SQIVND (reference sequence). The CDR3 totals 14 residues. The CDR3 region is CASSIAGTYNEQFF. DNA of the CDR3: TGTGCCAGTAGTATAGCGGGGACCTACAATGAGCAGTTCTTC.

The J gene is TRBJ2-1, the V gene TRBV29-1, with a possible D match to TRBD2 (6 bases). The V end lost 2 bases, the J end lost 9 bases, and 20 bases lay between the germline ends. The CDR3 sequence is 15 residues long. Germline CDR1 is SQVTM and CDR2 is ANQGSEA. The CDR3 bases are TGCAGCGTTGAACCCCCTTGGACCCGCGGGGCTGAGCAGTTCTTC. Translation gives CSVEPPWTRGAEQFF.

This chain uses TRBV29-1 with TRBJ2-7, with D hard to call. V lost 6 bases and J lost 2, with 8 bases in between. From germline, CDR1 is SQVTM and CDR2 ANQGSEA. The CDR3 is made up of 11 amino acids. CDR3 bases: TGCAGCGTCTCTACTACCTACGAGCAGTACTTC. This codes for CSVSTTYEQYF.

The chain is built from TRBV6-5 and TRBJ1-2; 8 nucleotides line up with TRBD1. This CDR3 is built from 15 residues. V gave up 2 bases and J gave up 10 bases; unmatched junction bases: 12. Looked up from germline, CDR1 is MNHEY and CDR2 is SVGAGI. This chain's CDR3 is CASSYRGRGLVDYTF. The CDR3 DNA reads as TGTGCCAGCAGTTACCGTGGCAGGGGGCTGGTCGACTACACCTTC.

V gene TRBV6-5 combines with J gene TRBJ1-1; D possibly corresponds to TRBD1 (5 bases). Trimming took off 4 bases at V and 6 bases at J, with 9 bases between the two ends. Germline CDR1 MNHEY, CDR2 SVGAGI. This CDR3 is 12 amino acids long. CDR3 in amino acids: CASSSDRPEAFF. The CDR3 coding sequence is TGTGCCAGCAGTTCCGACAGACCTGAAGCTTTCTTT.

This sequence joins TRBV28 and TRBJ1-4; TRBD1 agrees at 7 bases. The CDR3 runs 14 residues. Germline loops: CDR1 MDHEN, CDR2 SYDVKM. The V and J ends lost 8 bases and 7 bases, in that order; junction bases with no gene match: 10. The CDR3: CASVGTALSEKLFF. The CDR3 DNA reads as TGTGCCAGCGTCGGGACAGCCCTTAGTGAAAAACTGTTTTTT. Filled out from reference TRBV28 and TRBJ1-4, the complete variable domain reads DVKVTQSSRYLVKRTGEKVFLECVQDMDHENMFWYRQDPGLGLRLIYFSYDVKMKEKGDIPEGYSVSREKKERFSLILESASTNQTSMYLCASVGTALSEKLFFGSGTQLSVL.

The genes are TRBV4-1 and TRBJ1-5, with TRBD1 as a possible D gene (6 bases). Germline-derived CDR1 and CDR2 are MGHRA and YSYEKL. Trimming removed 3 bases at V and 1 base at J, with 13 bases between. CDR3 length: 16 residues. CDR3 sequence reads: CASSQVTGSSNQPQHF. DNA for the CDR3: TGCGCCAGCAGCCAGGTGACAGGCTCCAGCAATCAGCCCCAGCATTTT.

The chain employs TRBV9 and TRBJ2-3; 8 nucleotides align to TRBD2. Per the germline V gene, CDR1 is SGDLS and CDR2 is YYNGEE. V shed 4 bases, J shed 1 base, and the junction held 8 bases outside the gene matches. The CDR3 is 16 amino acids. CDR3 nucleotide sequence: TGTGCCAGCAGCCTCGGGGGGGGCTGGGGCACAGATACGCAGTATTTT. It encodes CASSLGGGWGTDTQYF.

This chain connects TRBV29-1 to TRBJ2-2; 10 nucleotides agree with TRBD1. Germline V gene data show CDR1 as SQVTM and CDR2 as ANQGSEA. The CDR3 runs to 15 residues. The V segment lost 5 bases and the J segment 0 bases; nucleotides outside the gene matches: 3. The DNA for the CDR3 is TGCAGCGTTCCTGGGACAGGGGCGAACACCGGGGAGCTGTTTTTT. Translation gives CSVPGTGANTGELFF.

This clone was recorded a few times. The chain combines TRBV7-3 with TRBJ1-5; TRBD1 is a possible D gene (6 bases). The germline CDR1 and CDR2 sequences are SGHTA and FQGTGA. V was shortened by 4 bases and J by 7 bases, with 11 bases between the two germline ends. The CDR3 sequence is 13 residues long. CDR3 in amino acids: CASSSQQGQPQHF. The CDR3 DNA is TGTGCCAGCAGCTCCCAACAGGGCCAGCCCCAGCATTTT.

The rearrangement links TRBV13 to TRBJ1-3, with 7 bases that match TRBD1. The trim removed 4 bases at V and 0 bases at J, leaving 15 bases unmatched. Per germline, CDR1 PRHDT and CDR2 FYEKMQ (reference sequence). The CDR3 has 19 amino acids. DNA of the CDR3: TGTGCCAGCAGCTCCTTCCTCGGGACAGCTCAAACCTCTGGAAACACCATATATTTT. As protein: CASSSFLGTAQTSGNTIYF.

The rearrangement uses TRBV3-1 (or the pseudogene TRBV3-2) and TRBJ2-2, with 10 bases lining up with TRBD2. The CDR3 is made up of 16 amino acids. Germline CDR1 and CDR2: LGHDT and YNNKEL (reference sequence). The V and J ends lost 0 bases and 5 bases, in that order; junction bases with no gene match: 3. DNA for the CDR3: TGTGCCAGCAGCCAAGAAGCTAGCGGGGGTACCGGGGAGCTGTTTTTT. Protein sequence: CASSQEASGGTGELFF.

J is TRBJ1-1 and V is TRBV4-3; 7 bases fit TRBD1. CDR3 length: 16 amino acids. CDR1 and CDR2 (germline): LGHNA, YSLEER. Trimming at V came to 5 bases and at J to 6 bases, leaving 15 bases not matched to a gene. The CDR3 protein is CASSISRGEMSAEAFF. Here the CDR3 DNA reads TGCGCCAGCAGCATTAGCAGGGGGGAAATGAGTGCTGAAGCTTTCTTT.

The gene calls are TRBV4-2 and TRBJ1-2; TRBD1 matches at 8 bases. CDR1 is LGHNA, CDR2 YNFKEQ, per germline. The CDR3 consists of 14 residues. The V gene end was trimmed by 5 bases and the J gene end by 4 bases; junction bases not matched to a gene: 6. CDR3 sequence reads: CASSEGQGVYGYTF. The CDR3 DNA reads TGTGCCAGCAGCGAAGGACAGGGCGTCTATGGCTACACCTTC.

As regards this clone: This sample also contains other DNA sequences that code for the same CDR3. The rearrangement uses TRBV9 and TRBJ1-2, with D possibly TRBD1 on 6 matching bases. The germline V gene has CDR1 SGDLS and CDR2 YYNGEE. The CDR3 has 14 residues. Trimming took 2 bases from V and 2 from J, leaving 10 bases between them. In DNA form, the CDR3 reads TGTGCCAGCAGCGTCGGAGACAGGAACTATGGCTACACCTTC. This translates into CASSVGDRNYGYTF. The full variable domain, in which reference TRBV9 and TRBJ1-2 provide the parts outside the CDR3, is DSGVTQTPKHLITATGQRVTLRCSPRSGDLSVYWYQQSLDQGLQFLIQYYNGEERAKGNILERFSAQQFPDLHSELNLSSLELGDSALYFCASSVGDRNYGYTFGSGTRLTVV.